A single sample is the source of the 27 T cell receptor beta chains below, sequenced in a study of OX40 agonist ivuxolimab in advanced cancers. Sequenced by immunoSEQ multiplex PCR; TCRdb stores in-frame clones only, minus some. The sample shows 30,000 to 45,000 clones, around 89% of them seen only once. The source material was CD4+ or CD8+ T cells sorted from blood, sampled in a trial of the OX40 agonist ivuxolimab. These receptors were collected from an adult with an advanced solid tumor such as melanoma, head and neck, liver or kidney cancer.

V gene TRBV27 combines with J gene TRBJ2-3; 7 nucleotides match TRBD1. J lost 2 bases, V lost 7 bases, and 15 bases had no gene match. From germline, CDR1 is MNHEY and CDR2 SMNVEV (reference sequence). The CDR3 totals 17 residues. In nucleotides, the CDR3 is TGTGCCAGCACCAAACACCCCGGGACAGACCTCACAGATACGCAGTATTTT. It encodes CASTKHPGTDLTDTQYF.

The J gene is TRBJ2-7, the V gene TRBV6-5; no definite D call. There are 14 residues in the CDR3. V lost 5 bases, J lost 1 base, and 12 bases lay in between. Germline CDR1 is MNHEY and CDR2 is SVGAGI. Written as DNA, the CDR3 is TGTGCCAGCAGTCCCCGGCCTTTATCCTACGAGCAGTACTTC. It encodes CASSPRPLSYEQYF.

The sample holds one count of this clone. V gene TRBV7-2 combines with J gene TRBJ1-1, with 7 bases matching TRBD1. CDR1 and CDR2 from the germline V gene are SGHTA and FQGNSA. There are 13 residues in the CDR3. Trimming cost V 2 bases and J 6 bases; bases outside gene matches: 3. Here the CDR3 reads CASSLTRGAEAFF. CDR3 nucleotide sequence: TGTGCCAGCAGCTTAACCAGGGGGGCTGAAGCTTTCTTT.

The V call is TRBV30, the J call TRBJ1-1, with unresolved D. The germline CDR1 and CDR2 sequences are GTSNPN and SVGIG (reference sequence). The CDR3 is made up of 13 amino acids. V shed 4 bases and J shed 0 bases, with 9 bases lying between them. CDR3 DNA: TGTGCCTGGACCATAACGGTGAACACTGAAGCTTTCTTT. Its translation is CAWTITVNTEAFF.

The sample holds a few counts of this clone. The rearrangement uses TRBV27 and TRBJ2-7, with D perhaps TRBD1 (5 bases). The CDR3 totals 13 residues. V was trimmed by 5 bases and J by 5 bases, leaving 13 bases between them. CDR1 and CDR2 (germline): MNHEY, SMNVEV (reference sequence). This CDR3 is CASSLVGANEQYF. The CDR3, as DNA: TGTGCCAGCAGTCTGGTAGGGGCCAACGAGCAGTACTTC.

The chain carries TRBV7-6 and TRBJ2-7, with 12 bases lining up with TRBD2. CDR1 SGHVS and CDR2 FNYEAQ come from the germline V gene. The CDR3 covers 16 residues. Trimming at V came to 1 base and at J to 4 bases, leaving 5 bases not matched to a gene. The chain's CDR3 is CASSLEASGRVYEQYF. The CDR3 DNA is TGTGCCAGCAGCTTAGAGGCTAGCGGGAGGGTGTACGAGCAGTACTTC.

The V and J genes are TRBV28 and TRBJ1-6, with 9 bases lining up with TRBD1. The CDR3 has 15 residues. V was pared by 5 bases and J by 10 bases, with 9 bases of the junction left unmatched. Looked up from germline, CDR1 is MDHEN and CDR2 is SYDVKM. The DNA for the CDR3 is TGTGCCAGCAGTCCCGGGACAGGGCTTGTCTCACCCCTCCACTTT. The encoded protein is CASSPGTGLVSPLHF. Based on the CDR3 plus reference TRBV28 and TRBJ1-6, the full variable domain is DVKVTQSSRYLVKRTGEKVFLECVQDMDHENMFWYRQDPGLGLRLIYFSYDVKMKEKGDIPEGYSVSREKKERFSLILESASTNQTSMYLCASSPGTGLVSPLHFGNGTRLTVT.

The CDR3 is CASSPGSSAGYEQYF. In nucleotides, the CDR3 is TGTGCCAGCAGCCCTGGTTCCTCGGCGGGCTACGAGCAGTACTTC. The chain is built from TRBV5-4 and TRBJ2-7, with D perhaps TRBD2 (5 bases). The CDR3 loop spans 15 amino acids. Trimming took off 4 bases at V and 3 bases at J, with 17 bases between the two ends. Germline CDR1 SGHNT, CDR2 YYREEE (reference sequence).

Here the CDR3 reads CASSRNGFHEQFF. DNA of the CDR3: TGTGCCAGCAGCCGTAATGGTTTCCATGAGCAGTTCTTC. The chain links TRBV28 to TRBJ2-1; D remains ambiguous. Germline assignment: CDR1 MDHEN and CDR2 SYDVKM. V lost 6 bases and J lost 8, with 14 bases in between. This CDR3 region has 13 residues.

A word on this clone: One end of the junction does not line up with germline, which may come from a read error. The CDR3 is CTSGSPQNTGELFF. CDR3 DNA: TGCACTAGCGGGAGCCCACAGAACACCGGGGAGCTGTTTTTT. The rearrangement joins TRBV27 to TRBJ2-2; 11 nucleotides agree with TRBD2. The CDR3 consists of 14 residues. In germline, CDR1 is MNHEY, CDR2 SMNVEV (reference sequence).

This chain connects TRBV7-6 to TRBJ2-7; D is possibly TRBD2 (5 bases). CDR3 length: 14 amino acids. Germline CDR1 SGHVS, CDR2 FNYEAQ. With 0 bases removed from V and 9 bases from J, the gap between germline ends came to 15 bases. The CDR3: CASSLATGLSGQYF. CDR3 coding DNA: TGTGCCAGCAGCTTAGCTACGGGGTTATCGGGGCAGTACTTC.

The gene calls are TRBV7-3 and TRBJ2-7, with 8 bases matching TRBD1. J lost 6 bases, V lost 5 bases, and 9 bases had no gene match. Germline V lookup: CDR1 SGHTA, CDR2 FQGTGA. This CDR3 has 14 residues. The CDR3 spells CASSPRTGPGEQYF. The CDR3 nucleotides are TGTGCCAGCAGCCCACGGACAGGGCCGGGCGAGCAGTACTTC.

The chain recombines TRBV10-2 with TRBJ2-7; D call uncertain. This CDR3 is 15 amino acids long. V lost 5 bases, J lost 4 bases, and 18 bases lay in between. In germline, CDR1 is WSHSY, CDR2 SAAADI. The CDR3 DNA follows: TGCGCCAGCAGTCCGTATTTAGGGAACGATTACGAGCAGTACTTC. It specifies CASSPYLGNDYEQYF.

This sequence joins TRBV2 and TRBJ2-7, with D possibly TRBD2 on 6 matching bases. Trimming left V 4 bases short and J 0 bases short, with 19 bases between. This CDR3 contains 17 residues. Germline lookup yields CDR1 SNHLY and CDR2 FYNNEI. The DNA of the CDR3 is TGTGCCAGCAGTGGGCAACTTAGCGGAACAAGCTCCTACGAGCAGTACTTC. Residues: CASSGQLSGTSSYEQYF.

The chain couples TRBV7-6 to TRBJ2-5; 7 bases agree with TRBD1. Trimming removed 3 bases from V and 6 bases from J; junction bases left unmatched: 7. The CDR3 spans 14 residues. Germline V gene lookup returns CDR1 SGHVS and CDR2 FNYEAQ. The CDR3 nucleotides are TGTGCCAGCAGCTTTCGGACAGGTGGGAAGACCCAGTACTTC. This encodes CASSFRTGGKTQYF.

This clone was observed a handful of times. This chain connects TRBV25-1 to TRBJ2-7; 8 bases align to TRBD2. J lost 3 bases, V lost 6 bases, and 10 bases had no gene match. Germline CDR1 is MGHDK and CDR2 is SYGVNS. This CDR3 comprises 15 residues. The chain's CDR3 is CASSGAAGAYYEQYF. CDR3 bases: TGTGCCAGCAGCGGGGCAGCGGGAGCATACTACGAGCAGTACTTC.

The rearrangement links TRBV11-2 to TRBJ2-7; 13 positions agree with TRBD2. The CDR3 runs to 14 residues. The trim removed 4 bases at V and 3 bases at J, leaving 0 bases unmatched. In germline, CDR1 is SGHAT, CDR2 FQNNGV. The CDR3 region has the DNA TGTGCCAGCAGCTGGACTAGCGGGAGCTACGAGCAGTACTTC. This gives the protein CASSWTSGSYEQYF. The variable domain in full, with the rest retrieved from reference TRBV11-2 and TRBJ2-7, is EAGVAQSPRYKIIEKRQSVAFWCNPISGHATLYWYQQILGQGPKLLIQFQNNGVVDDSQLPKDRFSAERLKGVDSTLKIQPAKLEDSAVYLCASSWTSGSYEQYFGPGTRLTVT.

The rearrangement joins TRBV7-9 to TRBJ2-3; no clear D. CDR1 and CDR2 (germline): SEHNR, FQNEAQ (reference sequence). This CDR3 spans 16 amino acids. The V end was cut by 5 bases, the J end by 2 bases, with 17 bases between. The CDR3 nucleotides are TGTGCCAGCAGCCCCCGGTCATCAGGATCCACAGATACGCAGTATTTT. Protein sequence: CASSPRSSGSTDTQYF.

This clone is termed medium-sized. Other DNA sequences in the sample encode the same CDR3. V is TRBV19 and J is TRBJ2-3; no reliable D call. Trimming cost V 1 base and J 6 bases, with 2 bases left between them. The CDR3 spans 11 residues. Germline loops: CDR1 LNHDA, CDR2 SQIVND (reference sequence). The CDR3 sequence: CASSIGDTQYF. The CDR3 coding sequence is TGTGCCAGTAGTATAGGCGATACGCAGTATTTT.

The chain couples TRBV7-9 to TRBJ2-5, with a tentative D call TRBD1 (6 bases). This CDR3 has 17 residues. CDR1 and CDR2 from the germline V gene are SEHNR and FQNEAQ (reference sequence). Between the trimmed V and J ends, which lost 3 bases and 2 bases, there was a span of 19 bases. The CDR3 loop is CASSFINPRQDQETQYF. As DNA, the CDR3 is TGTGCCAGCAGCTTCATAAATCCTCGACAGGATCAAGAGACCCAGTACTTC.

CDR3 in amino acids: CASSQDGGGTEAFF. Here the CDR3 DNA reads TGCGCCAGCAGCCAAGATGGCGGAGGCACTGAAGCTTTCTTT. This chain links TRBV4-1 with TRBJ1-1, with D unclear. This CDR3 region has 14 residues. Germline assignment: CDR1 MGHRA and CDR2 YSYEKL. The V end lost 0 bases, the J end lost 4 bases, and 9 bases lay between the germline ends.

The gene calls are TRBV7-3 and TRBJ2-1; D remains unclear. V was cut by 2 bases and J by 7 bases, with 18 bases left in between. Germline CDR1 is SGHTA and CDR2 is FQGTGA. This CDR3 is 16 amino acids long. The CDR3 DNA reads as TGTGCCAGCAGCTTAGAATTGGGCCCCCTGGGGAATGAGCAGTTCTTC. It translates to CASSLELGPLGNEQFF.

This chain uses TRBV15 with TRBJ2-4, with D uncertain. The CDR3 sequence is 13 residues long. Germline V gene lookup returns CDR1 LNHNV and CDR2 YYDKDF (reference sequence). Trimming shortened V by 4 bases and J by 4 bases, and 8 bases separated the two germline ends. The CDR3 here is CATSTVMKNIQYF. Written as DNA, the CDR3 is TGTGCCACCAGCACCGTAATGAAAAACATTCAGTACTTC.

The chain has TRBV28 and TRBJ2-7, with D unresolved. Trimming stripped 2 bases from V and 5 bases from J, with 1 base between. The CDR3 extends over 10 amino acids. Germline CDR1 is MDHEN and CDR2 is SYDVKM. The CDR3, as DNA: TGTGCCAGCAGTTTACACGAGCAGTACTTC. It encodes CASSLHEQYF.

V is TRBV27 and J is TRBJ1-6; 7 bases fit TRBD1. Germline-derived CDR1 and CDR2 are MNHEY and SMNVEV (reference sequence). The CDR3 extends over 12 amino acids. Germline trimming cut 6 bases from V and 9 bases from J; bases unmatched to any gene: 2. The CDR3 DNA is TGTGCCAGCAGGACAGGGTTTTCACCCCTCCACTTT. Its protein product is CASRTGFSPLHF.

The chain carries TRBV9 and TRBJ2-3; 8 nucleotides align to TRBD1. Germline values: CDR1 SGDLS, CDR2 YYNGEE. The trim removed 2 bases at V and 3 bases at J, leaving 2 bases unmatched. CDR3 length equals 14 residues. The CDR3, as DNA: TGTGCCAGCAGCGTTCGGACAGGGACAGATACGCAGTATTTT. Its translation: CASSVRTGTDTQYF.

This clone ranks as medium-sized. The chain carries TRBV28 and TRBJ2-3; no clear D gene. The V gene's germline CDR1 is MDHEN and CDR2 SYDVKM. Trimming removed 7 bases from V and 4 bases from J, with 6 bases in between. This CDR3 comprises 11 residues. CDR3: CASTAADTQYF. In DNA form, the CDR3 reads TGTGCCAGCACGGCAGCAGATACGCAGTATTTT.